A selection of T cell receptor beta chains follows, all from one sample in a study of blood T cell repertoires in COVID-19. Profiled with immunoSEQ multiplex PCR; TCRdb holds only in-frame clones, not every one. The sample carries a few hundred thousand clones, roughly 85% recorded once. The sample was peripheral blood. Receptor source: a young woman with acute or convalescent COVID-19. The conserved cysteine and the conserved F or W are not part of the CDR3 here. A D gene is named only where the DNA matches it firmly.

11 - TRBV9 ASSAGPSYEQY
15 - TRBV21-1 ASSKPKMGRAVNEQF
12 TRBD1 TRBV6-5 ASSTKTGEYEQY
12 - TRBV28 ASSLRRGRAEQY
11 TRBD2 TRBV12-3/TRBV12-4 ASSSAGGETQY
14 TRBD2 TRBV4-1 ASSQGSQAGLYEQY
13 - TRBV11-2 ASSIDRFSGNTIY
12 TRBD2 TRBV5-1 ASSQTSGTDTQY
14 TRBD1 TRBV5-1 ASSPLRQGGNTEAF
12 TRBD2 TRBV19 ASSLSGRLYEQY
14 - TRBV27 ASSPPARQGPTEAF
13 - TRBV28 ASSPGTTYNSPLH